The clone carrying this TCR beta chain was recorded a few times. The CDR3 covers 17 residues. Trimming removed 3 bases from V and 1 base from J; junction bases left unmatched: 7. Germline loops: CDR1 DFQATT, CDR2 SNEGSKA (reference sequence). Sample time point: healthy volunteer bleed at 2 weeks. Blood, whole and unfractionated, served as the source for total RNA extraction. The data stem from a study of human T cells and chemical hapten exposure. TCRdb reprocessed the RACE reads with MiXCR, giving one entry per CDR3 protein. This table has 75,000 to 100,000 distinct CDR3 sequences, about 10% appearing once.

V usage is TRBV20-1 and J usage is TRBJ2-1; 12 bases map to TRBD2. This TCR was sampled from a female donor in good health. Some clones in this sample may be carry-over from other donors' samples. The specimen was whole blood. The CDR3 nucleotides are TGCAGTGCTAGGTCCCTAGCGGGAGGGCCTTCCTACAATGAGCAGTTCTTC. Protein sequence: CSARSLAGGPSYNEQFF.